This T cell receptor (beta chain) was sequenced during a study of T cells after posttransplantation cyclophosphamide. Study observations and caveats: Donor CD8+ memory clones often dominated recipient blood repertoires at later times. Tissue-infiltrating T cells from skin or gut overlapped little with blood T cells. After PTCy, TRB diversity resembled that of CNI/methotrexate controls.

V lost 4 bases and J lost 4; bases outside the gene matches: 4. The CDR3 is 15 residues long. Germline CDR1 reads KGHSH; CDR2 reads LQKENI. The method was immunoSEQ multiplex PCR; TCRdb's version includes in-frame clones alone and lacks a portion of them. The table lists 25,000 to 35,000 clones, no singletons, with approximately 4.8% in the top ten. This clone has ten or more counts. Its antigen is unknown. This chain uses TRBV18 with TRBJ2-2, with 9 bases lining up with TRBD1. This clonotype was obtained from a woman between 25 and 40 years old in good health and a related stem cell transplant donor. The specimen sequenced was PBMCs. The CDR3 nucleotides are TGTGCCAGCTCACGAGAGGACAGGGGCACCGGGGAGCTGTTTTTT. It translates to CASSREDRGTGELFF.